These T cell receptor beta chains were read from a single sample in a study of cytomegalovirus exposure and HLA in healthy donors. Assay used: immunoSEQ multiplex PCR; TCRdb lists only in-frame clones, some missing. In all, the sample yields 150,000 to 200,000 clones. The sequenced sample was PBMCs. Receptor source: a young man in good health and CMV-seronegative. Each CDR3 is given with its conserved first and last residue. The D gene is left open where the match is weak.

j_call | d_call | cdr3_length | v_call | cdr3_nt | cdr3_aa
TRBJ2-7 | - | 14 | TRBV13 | TGTGCCAGCAGGCTAGGGACTCTCCCCCTCGAGCAGTACTTC | CASRLGTLPLEQYF
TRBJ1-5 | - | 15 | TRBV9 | TGTGCCAGCAGCTGGACAGATAATAGCAATCAGCCCCAGCATTTT | CASSWTDNSNQPQHF
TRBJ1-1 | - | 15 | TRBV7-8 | TGTGCCAGCAGCTTATTAATTTTAGGCCAGGGGGAAGCTTTCTTT | CASSLLILGQGEAFF
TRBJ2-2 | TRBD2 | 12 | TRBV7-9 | TGTGCCAGCAGCACCCCCGGGGGGAGGCTGTTTTTT | CASSTPGGRLFF
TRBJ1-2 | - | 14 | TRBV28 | TGTGCCAGCAGGAGTGGACAGAGCTCATATGGCTACACCTTC | CASRSGQSSYGYTF
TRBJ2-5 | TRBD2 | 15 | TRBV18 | TGTGCCAGCTCACCGAACGGGGGAGGGCCGGAGACCCAGTACTTC | CASSPNGGGPETQYF
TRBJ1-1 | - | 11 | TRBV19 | TGTGCCATGGAAGGGGACACTGAAGCTTTCTTT | CAMEGDTEAFF
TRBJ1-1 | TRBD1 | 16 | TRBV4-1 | TGCGCCAGCAGCCAAGATACGGGGACAGGGAACACTGAAGCTTTCTTT | CASSQDTGTGNTEAFF
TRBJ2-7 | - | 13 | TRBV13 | TGTGCCAGCAGCTCCGGGACTTCCTACGAGCAGTACTTC | CASSSGTSYEQYF
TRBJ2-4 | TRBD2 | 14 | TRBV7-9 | TGTGCCAGCAGCCCCCCCCGGGCGGGGGACATTCAGTACTTC | CASSPPRAGDIQYF
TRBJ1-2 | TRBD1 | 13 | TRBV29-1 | TGCAGCGTTGAGACAGGGGTCTTCTATGGCTACACCTTC | CSVETGVFYGYTF
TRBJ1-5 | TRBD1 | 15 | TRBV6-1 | TGTGCCAGCAAAACCGGGACAGGAGACAATCAGCCCCAGCATTTT | CASKTGTGDNQPQHF
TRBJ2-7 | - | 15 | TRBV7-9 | TGTGCCAGCAGCTCAGACCAAGGGGTCCTCTCCGAGCAGTACTTC | CASSSDQGVLSEQYF
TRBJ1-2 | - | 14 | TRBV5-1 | TGCGCCAGCAGCTCAAGGGGTACAGACTATGGCTACACCTTC | CASSSRGTDYGYTF
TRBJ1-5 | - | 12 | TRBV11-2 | TGTGCCAGCAGCTCTGAGAGTCAGCCCCAGCATTTT | CASSSESQPQHF
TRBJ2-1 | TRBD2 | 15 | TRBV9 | TGTGCCAGCAGCGGGGGGCGGGAGGGCCACAGTGAGCAGTTCTTC | CASSGGREGHSEQFF
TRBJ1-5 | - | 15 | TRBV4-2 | TGTGCCAGCAGCCAAGATAGCGGATTTAATCAGCCCCAGCATTTT | CASSQDSGFNQPQHF
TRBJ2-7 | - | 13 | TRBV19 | TGTGCCAGTAGTATATCCCTTACCTACGAGCAGTACTTC | CASSISLTYEQYF
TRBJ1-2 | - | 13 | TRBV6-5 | TGTGCCAGCAGTAGTACAGCTCCCTATGGCTACACCTTC | CASSSTAPYGYTF
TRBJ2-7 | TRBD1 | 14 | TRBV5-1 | TGCGCCAGCAGCTTTGACCAAGGGGGCGAGAAGCAGTACTTC | CASSFDQGGEKQYF
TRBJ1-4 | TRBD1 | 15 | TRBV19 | TGTGCCAGTAGTATAGTTGACAGGGGGCGAGAAAAACTGTTTTTT | CASSIVDRGREKLFF
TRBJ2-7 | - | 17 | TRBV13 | TGTGCCAGCAGCCCCCGTGGCGGGATAGGGAACACCTACGAGCAGTACTTC | CASSPRGGIGNTYEQYF
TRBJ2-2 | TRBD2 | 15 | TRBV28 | TGTGCCAGCAGTTCACCGGGACTAGCGGCCGGGGAGCTGTTTTTT | CASSSPGLAAGELFF
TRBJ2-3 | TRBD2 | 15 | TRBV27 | TGTGCCAGCAGTTTAAGAGCGGGAGTAGCGGATACGCAGTATTTT | CASSLRAGVADTQYF
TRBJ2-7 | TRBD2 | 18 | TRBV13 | TGTGCCAGCAGCCAACAGACTAGCGGGAGGGCCTTTACCTACGAGCAGTACTTC | CASSQQTSGRAFTYEQYF
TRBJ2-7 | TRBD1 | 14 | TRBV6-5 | TGTGCCAGCAGTGCTCGGACAGGGCGCTACGAGCAGTACTTC | CASSARTGRYEQYF
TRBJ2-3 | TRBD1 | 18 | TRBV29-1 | TGCAGCGCCGATGGGTGGGACAGGGACCCGACTAGCACAGATACGCAGTATTTT | CSADGWDRDPTSTDTQYF
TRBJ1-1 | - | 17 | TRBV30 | TGTGCCTGGAGAATGGGGGTCGGGGCAGGGGTGAACACTGAAGCTTTCTTT | CAWRMGVGAGVNTEAFF
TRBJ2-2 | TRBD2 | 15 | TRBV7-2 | TGTGCCAGCAGTCGCGGGGGGGCGTGGACCGGGGAGCTGTTTTTT | CASSRGGAWTGELFF
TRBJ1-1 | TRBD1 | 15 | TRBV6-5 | TGTGCCAGCAGTTACCCATTGGACAGGGGCACTGAAGCTTTCTTT | CASSYPLDRGTEAFF
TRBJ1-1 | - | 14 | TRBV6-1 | TGTGCCAGCAGTTTCCTAGACGGGAACACTGAAGCTTTCTTT | CASSFLDGNTEAFF
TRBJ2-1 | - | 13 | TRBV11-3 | TGTGCCAGCAGCTTAGACTCAGGGAATGAGCAGTTCTTC | CASSLDSGNEQFF
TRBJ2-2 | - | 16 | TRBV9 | TGTGCCAGCTCCACAGAACGATCCGGGAACACCGGGGAGCTGTTTTTT | CASSTERSGNTGELFF
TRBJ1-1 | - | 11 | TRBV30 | TGTGCCTGGGCTAAGAACACTGAAGCTTTCTTT | CAWAKNTEAFF
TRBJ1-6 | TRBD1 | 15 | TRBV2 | TGTGCCAGCACTGGACAGGGGGCGTCTAATTCACCCCTCCACTTT | CASTGQGASNSPLHF
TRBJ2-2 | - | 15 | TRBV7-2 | TGTGCCAGCAGCTTTTTTCCCGGGAACCCCGGGGAGCTGTTTTTT | CASSFFPGNPGELFF
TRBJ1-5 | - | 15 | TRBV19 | TGTGCCAGTAGTATAGGGGGAGGAAACGATCAGCCCCAGCATTTT | CASSIGGGNDQPQHF
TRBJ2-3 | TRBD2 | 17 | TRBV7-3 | TGTGCCAGCAGCTCCCGGGCTAGCGGGATCTTCGCAGATACGCAGTATTTT | CASSSRASGIFADTQYF
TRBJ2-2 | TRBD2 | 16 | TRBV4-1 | TGCGCCAGCAGCCTATCGACTAGCGGGAACACCGGGGAGCTGTTTTTT | CASSLSTSGNTGELFF
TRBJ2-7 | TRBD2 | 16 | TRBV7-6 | TGTGCCAGCAGCCCCGGGACTAGCGGGCACTCCTACGAGCAGTACTTC | CASSPGTSGHSYEQYF
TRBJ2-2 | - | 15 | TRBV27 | TGTGCCAGCAGTTTATCGGTCCAGGGTACCGGGGAGCTGTTTTTT | CASSLSVQGTGELFF
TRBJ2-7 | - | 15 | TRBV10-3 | TGTGCCATCAGTGATTTTACGTTTTCCTCCTACGAGCAGTACTTC | CAISDFTFSSYEQYF
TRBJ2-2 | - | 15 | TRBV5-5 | TGTGCCAGCAGCTTGTTGCAGGCGAACACCGGGGAGCTGTTTTTT | CASSLLQANTGELFF
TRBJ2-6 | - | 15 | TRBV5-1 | TGCGCCAGCAGCTTGAGACAGCCTGGGGCCAACGTCCTGACTTTC | CASSLRQPGANVLTF
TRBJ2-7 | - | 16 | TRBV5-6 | TGTGCCAGCAGCTTGGACCGTGCGGGCAAAAGCTACGAGCAGTACTTC | CASSLDRAGKSYEQYF
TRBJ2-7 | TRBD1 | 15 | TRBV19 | TGTGCCAGTAGGGCCGGGACAGGGTCATCCTACGAGCAGTACTTC | CASRAGTGSSYEQYF
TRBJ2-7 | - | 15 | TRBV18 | TGTGCCAGCCACCAAATGCAGGTGACCACCTACGAGCAGTACTTC | CASHQMQVTTYEQYF
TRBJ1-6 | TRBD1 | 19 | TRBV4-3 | TGCGCCAGCAGCCAAGAACCGCCCACAGGGGGCTTAGGGAATTCACCCCTCCACTTT | CASSQEPPTGGLGNSPLHF
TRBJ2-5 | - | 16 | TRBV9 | TGTGCCAGCAGCGTAGAAGGAACAGGCGAAAGGGAGACCCAGTACTTC | CASSVEGTGERETQYF
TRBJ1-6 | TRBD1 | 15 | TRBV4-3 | TGCGCCAGCAGCCAGGGACAGGCCTATAATTCACCCCCCCACTTT | CASSQGQAYNSPPHF
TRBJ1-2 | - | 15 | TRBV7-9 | TGTGCCAGCAGCTTAGAGGGCGGGACTCACTATGGCTACACCTTC | CASSLEGGTHYGYTF
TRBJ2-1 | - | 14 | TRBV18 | TGTGCCAGCTCACCAACAAGCTCCTACAATGAGCAGTTCTTC | CASSPTSSYNEQFF